The 11 T cell receptor beta chains listed next were all sequenced from one sample in a study of response to subunit inactivated influenza vaccine. MiXCR was run by TCRdb on the RT-PCR reads, yielding one entry per CDR3 protein. This repertoire shows around 750,000 distinct CDR3 sequences, 21% found once; its top ten account for about 9.4%. The input for sequencing was PBMCs from blood, taken approximately 5 days after vaccination. The receptors here all came from a man between 45 and 60 years old who received an inactivated influenza vaccine.

The chain has TRBV28 and TRBJ2-4; 11 nucleotides match TRBD1. The CDR3 is 18 amino acids. The junction had 10 bases not matched to a gene; V was cut back by 6 bases and J by 0 bases. Per germline, CDR1 MDHEN and CDR2 SYDVKM. The CDR3: CASSPGQGGILAKNIQYF. Written as DNA, the CDR3 is TGTGCCAGCAGCCCGGGACAGGGGGGAATTTTAGCCAAAAACATTCAGTACTTC.

This chain joins TRBV29-1 and TRBJ2-7, with 8 bases lining up with TRBD1. CDR3 size: 14 residues. Trimming removed 4 bases from V and 2 bases from J; junction bases left unmatched: 7. CDR1 and CDR2 (germline): SQVTM, ANQGSEA. CDR3 sequence (DNA): TGCAGCGTTGCGGTCACAGGGGGACCCTACGAGCAGTACTTC. This gives the protein CSVAVTGGPYEQYF.

Note on this clonotype: This may stem from a read error, because a much larger clone lies one nucleotide away. The rearrangement joins TRBV5-6 to TRBJ2-5; no definite D call. The CDR3 covers 13 residues. V lost 4 bases, J lost 0 bases, and 7 bases lay in between. The germline V gene has CDR1 SGHDT and CDR2 YYEEEE. The CDR3 spells CASSVGHQETQYF. The CDR3 nucleotides read TGTGCCAGCAGCGTAGGACACCAAGAGACCCAGTACTTC.

This clonotype was found a few times. The gene calls are TRBV6-2 or TRBV6-3 and TRBJ2-4, with D unclear. V was trimmed by 6 bases and J by 2 bases, leaving 8 bases between them. CDR1 and CDR2 from the germline V gene are MNHEY and SVGEGT. The CDR3 is 13 amino acids. The CDR3 loop is CASSLVPKNIQYF. The CDR3 DNA reads TGTGCCAGCAGCTTGGTTCCCAAAAACATTCAGTACTTC.

V usage is TRBV20-1 and J usage is TRBJ2-3; TRBD2 matches 13 bases. V trimming: 5 bases; J trimming: 5 bases; junction bases outside the gene matches: 7. The CDR3 loop spans 15 amino acids. Germline V CDR1 and CDR2: DFQATT, SNEGSKA (reference sequence). The CDR3 is CSAGTSGKGRDTQYF. The CDR3 DNA follows: TGCAGTGCTGGGACTAGCGGGAAGGGTCGAGATACGCAGTATTTT.

J is TRBJ2-5 and V is TRBV7-9; D remains unclear. V lost 5 bases and J 4 bases, leaving 14 bases between the germline ends. Germline assignment: CDR1 SEHNR and CDR2 FQNEAQ (reference sequence). This CDR3 is 14 amino acids long. CDR3 in DNA: TGTGCCAGCAGCCCAGAGATCCTGGGAGAGACCCAGTACTTC. As protein: CASSPEILGETQYF.

This clonotype was seen a handful of times. V is TRBV20-1 and J is TRBJ1-3; D gene unclear. The ends were cut back, 3 bases at V and 7 bases at J, with 10 bases in the middle. CDR1 and CDR2 from the germline V gene are DFQATT and SNEGSKA (reference sequence). CDR3 length equals 12 residues. This chain's CDR3 is CSASEGGNTIYF. DNA for the CDR3: TGCAGTGCTAGTGAGGGCGGGAACACCATATATTTT.

The chain couples TRBV5-1 to TRBJ2-5; a possible D gene is TRBD1 (6 bases). The CDR3 loop spans 14 amino acids. V gave up 3 bases and J gave up 0 bases, with 9 bases separating them. Germline assignment: CDR1 SGHRS and CDR2 YFSETQ. The CDR3 region has the DNA TGCGCCAGCAGCTACGGACAGTACCAAGAGACCCAGTACTTC. Amino acids: CASSYGQYQETQYF.

This clonotype was counted a few times. The chain combines TRBV11-2 with TRBJ2-6, with a weak D call TRBD1 (6 bases). Germline CDR1 and CDR2: SGHAT and FQNNGV. V lost 3 bases to trimming and J lost 0 bases, with 15 bases between them. The CDR3 covers 18 residues. CDR3 bases: TGTGCCAGCAGCTTCCGGGGACATGAAGTCTCTGGGGCCAACGTCCTGACTTTC. Encoded protein: CASSFRGHEVSGANVLTF.

Only a few counts were recorded for this clonotype. The chain combines TRBV5-1 with TRBJ2-7; 7 bases are shared with TRBD2. V lost 4 bases to trimming and J lost 3 bases; unmatched junction nucleotides: 10. In germline, CDR1 is SGHRS, CDR2 YFSETQ. The CDR3 spans 15 residues. The CDR3 DNA reads TGCGCCAGCAGCAGCCGTCCGGGACTAAGCTACGAGCAGTACTTC. Its protein product is CASSSRPGLSYEQYF.

In its sample, this clonotype was seen once. The J gene is TRBJ2-2, the V gene TRBV19, with D tentatively TRBD1 (5 bases). The CDR3 contains 14 residues. V lost 3 bases and J 7 bases, leaving 12 bases between the germline ends. Germline V gives CDR1 LNHDA, CDR2 SQIVND (reference sequence). CDR3 DNA sequence: TGTGCCAGTAGTATTCAGGGTTCTAACGGGGAGCTGTTTTTT. Protein: CASSIQGSNGELFF.